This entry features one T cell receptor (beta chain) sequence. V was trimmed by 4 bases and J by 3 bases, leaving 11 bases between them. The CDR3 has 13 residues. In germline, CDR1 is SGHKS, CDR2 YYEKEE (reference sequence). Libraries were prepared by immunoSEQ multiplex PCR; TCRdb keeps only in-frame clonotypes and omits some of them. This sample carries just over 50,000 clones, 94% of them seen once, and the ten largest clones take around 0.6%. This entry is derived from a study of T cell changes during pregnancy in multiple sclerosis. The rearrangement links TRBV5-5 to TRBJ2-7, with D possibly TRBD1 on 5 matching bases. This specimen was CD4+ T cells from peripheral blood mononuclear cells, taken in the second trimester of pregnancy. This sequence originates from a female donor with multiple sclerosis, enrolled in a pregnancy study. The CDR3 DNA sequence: TGTGCCAGCAGCAGTACAGGTTACTACGAGCAGTACTTC. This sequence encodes CASSSTGYYEQYF.